The 23 T cell receptor beta chains listed next were all sequenced from one sample in a study of blood T cell repertoires in COVID-19. Data came from immunoSEQ multiplex PCR; TCRdb stores just in-frame clones and leaves some out. The sample consists of some 150,000 clones, more than 85% of them appearing once. Input material: peripheral blood. Receptors originate from a woman older than 75 in a cohort sampled during active or convalescent COVID-19.

The J gene is TRBJ2-2, the V gene TRBV30; 10 bases align to TRBD2. The V segment lost 3 bases and the J segment 6 bases; nucleotides outside the gene matches: 7. The CDR3 has 15 residues. Germline V gives CDR1 GTSNPN, CDR2 SVGIG (reference sequence). DNA of the CDR3: TGTGCCTGGAGACGGAGCGGGGGGGCCCCCGGGGAGCTGTTTTTT. Amino acid sequence: CAWRRSGGAPGELFF.

The J gene is TRBJ2-7, the V gene TRBV5-6; possibly TRBD2 for D (7 bases). Germline V gene data show CDR1 as SGHDT and CDR2 as YYEEEE. Trimming left V 4 bases short and J 2 bases short, with 19 bases between. This CDR3 is 16 amino acids long. CDR3 region: CASSPGGGGRTYEQYF. CDR3 coding DNA: TGTGCCAGCAGCCCGGGGGGCGGAGGACGAACCTACGAGCAGTACTTC.

The genes are TRBV7-2 and TRBJ1-3, with 9 nucleotides matching TRBD1. Germline CDR1 reads SGHTA; CDR2 reads FQGNSA. This CDR3 is built from 16 residues. V dropped 4 bases and J dropped 2; count of bases not matched to a gene: 6. CDR3 coding DNA: TGTGCCAGCAGCTCCTCACAGGGGGCGGCTGGAAACACCATATATTTT. Protein sequence: CASSSSQGAAGNTIYF.

The V and J genes are TRBV5-1 and TRBJ1-3, with 7 bases lining up with TRBD1. V was clipped by 4 bases and J by 2 bases; unmatched bases: 9. CDR3 length equals 16 residues. Germline CDR1 and CDR2: SGHRS and YFSETQ. Here the CDR3 DNA reads TGCGCCAGCAGCCGAGAACAGGGGAGTACTGGAAACACCATATATTTT. Protein sequence: CASSREQGSTGNTIYF.

The V and J genes are TRBV11-3 and TRBJ2-7; D unclear. V dropped 4 bases and J dropped 5 bases, with 12 bases sitting between them. The CDR3 spans 13 residues. Looked up from germline, CDR1 is SGHNT and CDR2 is YENEEA. The CDR3, as DNA: TGTGCCAGCAGCTCAAAAGTTCGGGACGAGCAGTACTTC. Its protein product is CASSSKVRDEQYF.

This chain connects TRBV3-1 (or the pseudogene TRBV3-2) to TRBJ1-2; weak D call: TRBD1 (5 bases). The germline V and J ends were trimmed by 0 bases and 7 bases, with 15 bases remaining between them. In germline, CDR1 is LGHDT, CDR2 YNNKEL (reference sequence). The CDR3 is 15 residues long. The CDR3 protein is CASSQDIGHLPGYTF. CDR3 sequence (DNA): TGTGCCAGCAGCCAAGATATCGGACACCTTCCTGGCTACACCTTC.

This chain uses TRBV4-3 with TRBJ1-2; 9 nucleotides align to TRBD1. The CDR3 is 14 residues long. Per germline, CDR1 LGHNA and CDR2 YSLEER. The ends lost 5 bases at V and 3 bases at J; junction bases unmatched: 4. In DNA, the CDR3 is TGCGCCAGCAGCACCCGGACAGGGGACTATGGCTACACCTTC. Protein: CASSTRTGDYGYTF.

The table lists this clone with many counts. The J gene is TRBJ1-4, the V gene TRBV5-6; 9 bases fit TRBD1. Germline CDR1 is SGHDT and CDR2 is YYEEEE. The CDR3 loop spans 14 amino acids. Trimming took 6 bases from V and 7 from J; bases not matched to a gene: 7. CDR3 sequence: CASTQQGAGEKLFF. CDR3 bases: TGTGCCAGCACCCAACAGGGGGCGGGTGAAAAACTGTTTTTT.

The rearrangement uses TRBV11-3 and TRBJ2-7; 10 bases are shared with TRBD1. This CDR3 is built from 16 residues. CDR1 is SGHNT, CDR2 YENEEA, per germline. The J segment lost 1 base and the V segment lost 4 bases, leaving 7 bases of the junction unmatched. The CDR3 protein is CASSWGQGKESYEQYV. In nucleotides, the CDR3 is TGTGCCAGCAGCTGGGGACAGGGGAAAGAATCCTACGAGCAGTACGTC.

V usage is TRBV10-3 and J usage is TRBJ1-6; TRBD1 agrees at 7 bases. After removal of 5 bases from V and 8 bases from J, the junction contained 3 bases not matched to a gene. The CDR3 is made up of 13 amino acids. Germline-derived CDR1 and CDR2 are ENHRY and SYGVKD. CDR3 bases: TGTGCCATCAGTTCAGGGGGTTATTCACCCCTCCACTTT. This translates into CAISSGGYSPLHF.

V is TRBV20-1 and J is TRBJ2-2; 10 bases align to TRBD2. The CDR3 is 20 amino acids. Germline assignment: CDR1 DFQATT and CDR2 SNEGSKA (reference sequence). V shed 3 bases, J shed 6 bases, and the junction held 22 bases outside the gene matches. The CDR3 DNA is TGCAGTGCTAGTAGGGTCCCCTTGGGGAATCTAGCGGGAGAGGCCGGGGAGCTGTTTTTT. It is translated as CSASRVPLGNLAGEAGELFF.

The chain is built from TRBV6-6 and TRBJ2-1; a possible D gene is TRBD1 (6 bases). Germline CDR1 MNHNY, CDR2 SVGAGI (reference sequence). The CDR3 consists of 21 residues. Trimming removed 6 bases at V and 2 bases at J, with 32 bases between. The CDR3 region has the DNA TGTGCCAGCAGCTCCTCTCTACCTACAGGGTCGGTGATAAGACCCTACAATGAGCAGTTCTTC. Translated: CASSSSLPTGSVIRPYNEQFF.

The chain links TRBV11-2 to TRBJ2-1, with 11 bases lining up with TRBD1. Trimming cost V 5 bases and J 7 bases; bases outside gene matches: 13. Looked up from germline, CDR1 is SGHAT and CDR2 is FQNNGV. CDR3 length equals 17 residues. CDR3 amino acids: CASSPGTGGYTMNEQFF. The DNA of the CDR3 is TGTGCCAGCAGCCCGGGGACAGGGGGGTATACAATGAATGAGCAGTTCTTC.

This chain joins TRBV19 and TRBJ2-6; possibly TRBD2 for D (5 bases). CDR3 length equals 17 residues. CDR1 is LNHDA, CDR2 SQIVND, per germline (reference sequence). The germline V and J ends were trimmed by 2 bases and 0 bases, with 11 bases remaining between them. CDR3 region: CASSIFGLSSGANVLTF. DNA of the CDR3: TGTGCCAGTAGTATATTCGGACTCAGCTCTGGGGCCAACGTCCTGACTTTC.

The rearrangement uses TRBV6-5 and TRBJ2-5, with D perhaps matching TRBD2 (6 bases). The CDR3 runs to 15 residues. The germline CDR1 and CDR2 sequences are MNHEY and SVGAGI. Trimming pared 0 bases from V and 4 bases from J, leaving 12 bases between. As DNA, the CDR3 is TGTGCCAGCAGTTACTCAGGAGGGGCGGGAGAGACCCAGTACTTC. Residues: CASSYSGGAGETQYF.

The rearrangement uses TRBV7-2 and TRBJ1-1; D is unclear. This CDR3 comprises 15 residues. Germline values: CDR1 SGHTA, CDR2 FQGNSA. Deletions cut 4 bases from V and 1 base from J, with 13 bases between. DNA for the CDR3: TGTGCCAGCAGCTCTATGAAGCATAGGAACACTGAAGCTTTCTTT. Protein: CASSSMKHRNTEAFF.

The V call is TRBV10-3, the J call TRBJ2-7; 10 bases fit TRBD1. This CDR3 is built from 18 residues. Germline CDR1 reads ENHRY; CDR2 reads SYGVKD. The ends lost 6 bases at V and 0 bases at J; junction bases unmatched: 14. Here the CDR3 reads CAISNGQGVRLVSYEQYF. The CDR3 region has the DNA TGTGCCATCAGCAACGGACAGGGGGTTAGGTTGGTCTCCTACGAGCAGTACTTC.

The V call is TRBV19, the J call TRBJ1-6; D is uncertain. In germline, CDR1 is LNHDA, CDR2 SQIVND (reference sequence). V gave up 4 bases and J gave up 7 bases, with 11 bases separating them. The CDR3 runs to 14 residues. The CDR3, as DNA: TGTGCCAGTAGTAGATACGGGAAGAATTCACCCCTCCACTTT. Residues: CASSRYGKNSPLHF.

J is TRBJ1-1 and V is TRBV30, with D tentatively TRBD1 (6 bases). The CDR3 contains 11 residues. The germline V and J ends were trimmed by 3 bases and 8 bases, with 10 bases remaining between them. Germline-derived CDR1 and CDR2 are GTSNPN and SVGIG (reference sequence). The chain's CDR3 is CAWRWTEEAFF. The CDR3 region has the DNA TGTGCCTGGAGATGGACAGAGGAAGCTTTCTTT.

The chain carries TRBV27 and TRBJ2-5; TRBD2 agrees at 16 bases. CDR1 and CDR2 (germline): MNHEY, SMNVEV (reference sequence). CDR3 length equals 15 residues. V shed 2 bases, J shed 7 bases, and the junction held 1 base outside the gene matches. The chain's CDR3 is CASSLGTSGGGTQYF. CDR3 DNA: TGTGCCAGCAGTTTAGGGACTAGCGGGGGGGGGACCCAGTACTTC.

J is TRBJ1-5 and V is TRBV19, with 9 bases identical to TRBD1. Germline loops: CDR1 LNHDA, CDR2 SQIVND (reference sequence). V was pared by 5 bases and J by 1 base, with 6 bases of the junction left unmatched. The CDR3 loop spans 16 amino acids. CDR3 sequence: CASSRGQGKSNQPQHF. The CDR3 nucleotides read TGTGCCAGTAGTCGAGGACAGGGGAAAAGCAATCAGCCCCAGCATTTT.

The V and J genes are TRBV18 and TRBJ2-5; 7 bases line up with TRBD1. The CDR3 contains 15 residues. The V gene end was trimmed by 2 bases and the J gene end by 1 base; junction bases not matched to a gene: 4. Germline CDR1 and CDR2: KGHSH and LQKENI. CDR3 sequence: CASSPRTGAQETQYF. The DNA for the CDR3 is TGTGCCAGCTCACCAAGGACAGGTGCCCAAGAGACCCAGTACTTC.

The chain carries TRBV30 and TRBJ1-6; D is unresolved. Trimming cost V 5 bases and J 4 bases, with 12 bases left between them. CDR3 size: 14 residues. Germline lookup yields CDR1 GTSNPN and CDR2 SVGIG (reference sequence). CDR3 sequence (DNA): TGTGCCTGGGGGAGGGATTTTTATAATTCACCCCTCCACTTT. This encodes CAWGRDFYNSPLHF.